The sequence of this T cell receptor (beta chain) was determined in a study of shared clonotypes between healthy human individuals. Findings and caveats of the study: Estimated richness values were generally larger in naive subsets than in memory subsets.

CD4+ cells yielded CD45RA+ naive and CD45RA-negative memory subsets. The assay was immunoSEQ multiplex PCR, and TCRdb's table has in-frame clones only and misses some. The sample consists of millions of clones, roughly 94% of them appearing once. With 4 bases clipped from V and 3 bases from J, the junction kept 7 bases outside the gene matches. Per germline, CDR1 SGHRS and CDR2 YFSETQ. The CDR3 consists of 14 residues. About this clone itself: Its antigen is currently unknown.

The sequenced sample was naive CD4+ T cells sorted from blood. Subset noted: CD45RA+ positively selected. This chain links TRBV5-1 with TRBJ2-7; 7 nucleotides match TRBD2. The receptor was isolated from a man aged 18-30 years in good health. Written as DNA, the CDR3 is TGCGCCAGCAGCCCCAGCGGGATCAACTACGAGCAGTACTTC. It translates to CASSPSGINYEQYF.